Given below is one T cell receptor (beta chain) in context. The clone's antigen remains unknown. One base away there is no much larger clone; base qualities are not given. Participants in the prospective study were aged about 18 to 90 years, lived in 20 to 25 United States geographic areas, and enrolled through a virtual design. In the prospective study, cohorts were assigned on the basis of participant-reported clinical history obtained from a screening survey and a study questionnaire. Recovered participants in ImmuneRACE Cohort 3 were defined by two consecutive negative NP/OP PCR tests, clearance by a healthcare professional, or resolution of symptoms. In the prospective study, whole blood, serum and a nasopharyngeal or oropharyngeal swab were collected from each participant by mobile phlebotomists. Additional blood draws and questionnaires over an approximately two-month period could optionally be provided by prospective study participants. Before DNA extraction, blood samples from the prospective study were shipped at room temperature or frozen.

This sample was taken from a study of blood T cell repertoires in COVID-19 (dated by TCRdb to about 2020). About the full investigation: Samples from collaborators originated in the United States, Italy and Spain and spanned both the acute and convalescent phases of COVID-19. The prospective study material was composed of cDNA or gDNA derived from T cells, B-cell-depleted T cells, or PBMCs. The dataset comprised deeply sampled blood TCRbeta repertoires from subjects exposed to, actively infected with, or recovered from COVID-19. The repertoires were made available in a free public database intended to serve as a resource for research on the immune response to SARS-CoV-2. The samples were drawn from the first 160 participants of the ongoing ImmuneRACE study and from some 1,300 subjects provided by 6 global collaborators. Nearly every sample came with metadata listing a de-identified subject ID, COVID-19 status, age in years and sex. Where available, HLA class I and class II types were taken from metadata supplied by the sample provider and were not determined by assay-based typing. Overall study outcomes, separate from this receptor: Clinical and demographic metadata were provided uncurated, with the amount varying by source and participant.

TCRbeta CDR3 regions were amplified from genomic DNA using the immunoSEQ Assay, a bias-controlled multiplex PCR. The source study handled its data this way. The number of nucleated cells in each sample was estimated by amplification of reference gene primers within the assay. To quantify the absolute abundance of each unique TCRbeta CDR3 rearrangement, sequence reads were collapsed and filtered. For each sample, productive Simpson clonality was calculated by taking the square root of Simpson's diversity index across productive rearrangements. TCRdb retrieved this table from immuneACCESS and kept in-frame rearrangements only. Not all clones are present; in checked studies, unresolved V genes account for under half, and no reason is known for the remainder. Clonal size and the V and J genes are those of that table, whereas D and trimming came from the DNA. The table for this sample lists 150,000 to 170,000 clones; 80% to 90% of them were counted only once. Around 7.9% of the sample comes from the top ten.

This TCR derives from a man in his forties or fifties who had recovered from COVID-19. The sequenced material came from PBMCs or T cells enriched from blood (not recorded which).

The CDR3 region reads CASKGETEAFF. The sequenced DNA is TGCGCCAGCAAAGGGGAAACTGAAGCTTTCTTT. The sequence joins TRBV5-1 to TRBJ1-1, with TRBD1 tentatively as D gene (5 bases match). The germline V gene sets CDR1 to SGHRS and CDR2 to YFSETQ. The CDR3 measures 11 amino acids from cysteine to phenylalanine. Only the CDR3 portion is preserved as DNA: 33 bases, with reading frame beginning at the first base. The junction carries 8 bases between V and J, which are trimmed by 6 bases and 5 bases respectively.